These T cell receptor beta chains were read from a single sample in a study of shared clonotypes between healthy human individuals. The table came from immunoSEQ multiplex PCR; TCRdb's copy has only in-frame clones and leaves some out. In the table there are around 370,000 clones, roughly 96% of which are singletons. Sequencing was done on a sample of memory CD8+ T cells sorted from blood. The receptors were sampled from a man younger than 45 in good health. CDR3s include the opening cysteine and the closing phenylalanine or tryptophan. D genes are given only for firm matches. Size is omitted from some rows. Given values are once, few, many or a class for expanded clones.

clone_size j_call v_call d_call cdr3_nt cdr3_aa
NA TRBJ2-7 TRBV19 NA TGTGCCAGTAGTGACCTCTCCTACGAGCAGTACTTC CASSDLSYEQYF
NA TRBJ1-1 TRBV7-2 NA TGTGCCAGCAGCTCTACAGGGCGTGTTGAAGCTTTCTTT CASSSTGRVEAFF
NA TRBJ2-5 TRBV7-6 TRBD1 TGTGCCAGCAGACGGACAGGGGCCCCCCAAGAGACCCAGTACTTC CASRRTGAPQETQYF
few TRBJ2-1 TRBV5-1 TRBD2 TGCGCCAGCAGCTTGGCCGGGACTAGCTCCTACAATGAGCAGTTCTTC CASSLAGTSSYNEQFF
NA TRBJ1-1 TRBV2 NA TGTGCCAGCAGTCCACAGAGCACTGAAGCTTTCTTT CASSPQSTEAFF
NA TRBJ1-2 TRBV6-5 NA TGTGCCAGCAGTAATGGCCAAAACTATGGCTACACCTTC CASSNGQNYGYTF
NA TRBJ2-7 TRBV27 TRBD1 TGTGCCAGCAGTTTCGGACAGGGACTCTACGAGCAGTACTTC CASSFGQGLYEQYF
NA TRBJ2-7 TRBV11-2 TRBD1 TGTGCCAGCAGCGAGACCCGGGACAGCTCCTACGAGCAGTACTTC CASSETRDSSYEQYF
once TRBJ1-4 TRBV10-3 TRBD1 TGTGCCATCCGTGGACAGGGGGCTGGTGAAAAACTGTTTTTT CAIRGQGAGEKLFF
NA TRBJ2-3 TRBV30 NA TGTGCCTGGAGCCCCATGGGGGACAGCACAGATACGCAGTATTTT CAWSPMGDSTDTQYF
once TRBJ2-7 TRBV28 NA TGTGCCAGCAGTTTGAATCACGAGCAGTACTTC CASSLNHEQYF
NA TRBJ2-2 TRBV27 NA TGTGCCAGCAGTTTAGGACGGCTGGCCCGGGAGCTGTTTTTT CASSLGRLARELFF
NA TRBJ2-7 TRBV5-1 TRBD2 TGCGCCAGCAGCGCCCGGACTAGCGGGAGGGCGGAGCAGTACTTC CASSARTSGRAEQYF
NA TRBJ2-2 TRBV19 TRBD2 TGTGCCAGTAGTATAGCAGGACTAGCGGACCTTACCGGGGAGCTGTTTTTT CASSIAGLADLTGELFF
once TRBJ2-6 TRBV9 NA TGTGCCAGCAGCGTAATGGGGGCTGGGGCCAACGTCCTGACTTTC CASSVMGAGANVLTF
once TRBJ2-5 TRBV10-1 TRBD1 TGCGCCAGCAGTACGGACAGGGGAGGCCAAGAGACCCAGTACTTC CASSTDRGGQETQYF
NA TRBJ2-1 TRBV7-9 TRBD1 TGTGCCAGCAGCCCGTGGACAGGGGGCAATGAGCAGTTCTTC CASSPWTGGNEQFF
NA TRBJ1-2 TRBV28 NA TGTGCCAGCAGTTTGCCGGCAGGTCTAAACTATGGCTACACCTTC CASSLPAGLNYGYTF
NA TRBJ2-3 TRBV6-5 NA TGTGCCAGCAGTGGCCAGGGGACAGATACGCAGTATTTT CASSGQGTDTQYF
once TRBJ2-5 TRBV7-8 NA TGTGCCAGCAGCCTAGGCCAAGAGACCCAGTACTTC CASSLGQETQYF
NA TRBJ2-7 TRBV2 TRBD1 TGTGCCAGCAGAGCCACCAGGGGGCGCGTCTCCGAGCAGTACTTC CASRATRGRVSEQYF
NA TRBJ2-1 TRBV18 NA TGTGCCAGCTCACCCTTACTCTACAATGAGCAGTTCTTC CASSPLLYNEQFF
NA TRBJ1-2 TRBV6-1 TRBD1 TGTGCCAGCAGTGAAGCGCAGACAGGGGGCGACTATGGCTACACCTTC CASSEAQTGGDYGYTF
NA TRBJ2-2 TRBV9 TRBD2 TGTGCCAGCAGCGTAGAAGCTAGCGGGGCCGGGGAGCTGTTTTTT CASSVEASGAGELFF
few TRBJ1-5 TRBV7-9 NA TGTGCCAGCAGCTTAGCGGGGCGGCCCCAGCATTTT CASSLAGRPQHF
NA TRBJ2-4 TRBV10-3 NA TGTGCCATCAGTGTCTCACAGTTAAACATTCAGTACTTC CAISVSQLNIQYF
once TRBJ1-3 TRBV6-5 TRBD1 TGTGCCAGCAGCCCGACAGGGGCAAACACCATATATTTT CASSPTGANTIYF
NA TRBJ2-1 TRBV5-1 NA TGCGCCAGCAGCTTGGGGGGCAGCAGCTCCTACAATGAGCAGTTCTTC CASSLGGSSSYNEQFF
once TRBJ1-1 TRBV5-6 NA TGTGCCAGCAGCCCCCTAAACTGGAATGAAGCTTTCTTT CASSPLNWNEAFF
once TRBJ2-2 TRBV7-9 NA TGTGCCAGCAGCCACATACAGGGTTCCACCGGGGAGCTGTTTTTT CASSHIQGSTGELFF
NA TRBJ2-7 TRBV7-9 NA TGTGCCAGCAGCTTGGGGACCTACGAGCAGTACTTC CASSLGTYEQYF
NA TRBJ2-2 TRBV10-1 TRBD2 TGCGCCAGCAGTGAGTCTGCACTAGCGGGAGGTGGGGAGCTGTTTTTT CASSESALAGGGELFF
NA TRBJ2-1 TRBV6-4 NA TGTGCCAGCAGTGTTGACGGGACCTACAATGAGCAGTTCTTC CASSVDGTYNEQFF
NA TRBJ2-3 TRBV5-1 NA TGCGCCAGCAGCTTGGTAGCCCGAACAGATACGCAGTATTTT CASSLVARTDTQYF
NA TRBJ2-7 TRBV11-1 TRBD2 TGTGCCAGCAGCTTAAGGGGTCGGAGCGGGAGCTACGAGCAGTACTTC CASSLRGRSGSYEQYF
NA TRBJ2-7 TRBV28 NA TGTGCCAGCAGCCCCGGGACATTCTCCTACGAGCAGTACTTC CASSPGTFSYEQYF
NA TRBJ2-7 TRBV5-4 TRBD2 TGTGCCAGCAGCTTGCTACTAGCGGGGCCCTCCTACGAGCAGTACTTC CASSLLLAGPSYEQYF
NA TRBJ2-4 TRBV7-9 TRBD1 TGTGCCAGCAGCTTAGCAGGGGGCGCGGACATTCAGTACTTC CASSLAGGADIQYF
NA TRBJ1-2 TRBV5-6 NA TGTGCCAGCAGCTTGTATGAGGTGGGCTACACCTTC CASSLYEVGYTF
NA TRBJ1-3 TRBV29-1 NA TGCAGCGTTGCTTCGTCATGGAACACCATATATTTT CSVASSWNTIYF
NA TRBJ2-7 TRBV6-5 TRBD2 TGTGCCAGCACCCGGACTAGCGGAACCTACGAGCAGTACTTC CASTRTSGTYEQYF
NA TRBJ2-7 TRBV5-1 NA TGCGCCAGCAGCTGGGGGCCCGGGCCTAACTACGAGCAGTACTTC CASSWGPGPNYEQYF
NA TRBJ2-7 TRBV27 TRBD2 TGTGCCAGCGGGAGGGACTTGGTGATCGCCGAGCAGTACTTC CASGRDLVIAEQYF
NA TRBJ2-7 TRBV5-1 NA TGCGCCAGCAGCTTGGCCAACTCCTACGAGCAGTACTTC CASSLANSYEQYF
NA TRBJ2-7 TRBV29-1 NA TGCAGCGTTGGAGGTCGGGCCTCCTACGAGCAGTACTTC CSVGGRASYEQYF
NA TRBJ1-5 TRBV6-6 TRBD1 TGTGCCAGCAGTGTGTCACGGGACAGGGCTAATCAGCCCCAGCATTTT CASSVSRDRANQPQHF
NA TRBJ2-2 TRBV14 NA TGTGCCAGCAGCCAGAGGGGGGCGTCGAACACCGGGGAGCTGTTTTTT CASSQRGASNTGELFF
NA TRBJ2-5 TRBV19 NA TGTGCCAGTAGTATAACAGGGTCAGGGGAGACCCAGTACTTC CASSITGSGETQYF
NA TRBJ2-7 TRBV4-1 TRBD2 TGCGCCAGCAGCCAGAGGCGGCTAGCGGGAGAAAACGAGCAGTACTTC CASSQRRLAGENEQYF
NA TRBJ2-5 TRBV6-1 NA TGTGCCAGCAGTGAAGTCGGCAGGGCAGAGACCCAGTACTTC CASSEVGRAETQYF
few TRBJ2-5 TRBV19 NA TGTGCCAGTAGTATCCAGGGGGAGACCCAGTACTTC CASSIQGETQYF
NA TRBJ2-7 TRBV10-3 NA TGTGCCATCAAGGCACAGGGCGAGCAGTACTTC CAIKAQGEQYF
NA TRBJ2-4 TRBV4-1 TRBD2 TGCGCCAGCAGCCTCGACGGACTAGCGGAGGGAGGGGCCAAAAACATTCAGTACTTC CASSLDGLAEGGAKNIQYF
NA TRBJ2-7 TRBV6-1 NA TGTGCCAGCGGAGGAGTCTACGAGCAGTACTTC CASGGVYEQYF
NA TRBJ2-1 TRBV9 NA TGTGCCAGCAGCGTAGAGGGCGGTACCTACAATGAGCAGTTCTTC CASSVEGGTYNEQFF
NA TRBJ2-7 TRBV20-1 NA TGCAGTGCTAGAGAGCCCTACGAGCAGTACTTC CSAREPYEQYF
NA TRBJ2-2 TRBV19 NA TGTGCCAGTAGTATAGAGCGACACTACACCGGGGAGCTGTTTTTT CASSIERHYTGELFF
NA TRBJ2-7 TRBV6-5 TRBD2 TGTGCCAGCAGCCGACTAGCGGGTTACTACGAGCAGTACTTC CASSRLAGYYEQYF